The 20 T cell receptor beta chains below all came from one sample that was sequenced in a study of T cell repertoires in cytomegalovirus infection. TCRdb re-analysed the reads in MiXCR, keeping a single row per CDR3 protein. Of about 140,000 distinct CDR3 sequences listed, about 6% are singletons. Sequencing input: PBMCs. The receptors here all came from a human donor in good health (CMV status not recorded). Some clones in this sample may be carry-over from other donors' samples.

Worth noting for this clonotype: One end of the junction is discordant with germline, which a read error may explain. The J gene is TRBJ1-6, the V gene TRBV12-3 or TRBV12-4; D remains unclear. The CDR3 covers 18 residues. The CDR3 DNA sequence: TGTGCCAGCAGTTTAAAGTTCGGGGAATTCTCCTATACTTCACCCCTCCACTTT. Translation: CASSLKFGEFSYTSPLHF.

This clonotype came up many times. The chain couples TRBV11-1 to TRBJ2-1, with 11 bases fitting TRBD2. V lost 5 bases to trimming and J lost 0 bases; unmatched junction nucleotides: 3. This CDR3 is 16 amino acids long. The germline gives CDR1 SGHAT, CDR2 FQDESV (reference sequence). CDR3 protein: CASSDSGGASYNEQFF. In DNA form, the CDR3 reads TGTGCCAGCAGCGATAGCGGGGGGGCCTCCTACAATGAGCAGTTCTTC.

V and J are TRBV20-1 and TRBJ1-2, with TRBD1 identical over 11 bases. V was pared by 2 bases and J by 7 bases, with 3 bases of the junction left unmatched. The germline CDR1 and CDR2 sequences are DFQATT and SNEGSKA (reference sequence). The CDR3 length is 13 residues. The CDR3 DNA sequence: TGCAGTGCTAGAAGGACAGGGGGCGGTGGCTACACCTTC. Translated: CSARRTGGGGYTF.

This clonotype appeared many times. The J gene is TRBJ1-5, the V gene TRBV19, with D hard to call. Trimming cost V 0 bases and J 3 bases, with 9 bases left between them. Germline V gene lookup returns CDR1 LNHDA and CDR2 SQIVND (reference sequence). There are 15 residues in the CDR3. CDR3 protein: CASSIEVTDNQPQHF. The CDR3 DNA reads as TGTGCCAGTAGTATAGAGGTAACAGACAATCAGCCCCAGCATTTT.

This clonotype has at least ten counts. V usage is TRBV5-4 and J usage is TRBJ2-2; D is unclear. Deletions cut 6 bases from V and 7 bases from J, with 10 bases between. Germline assignment: CDR1 SGHNT and CDR2 YYREEE (reference sequence). This CDR3 comprises 12 residues. CDR3 DNA sequence: TGTGCCAGCACCGGCCGTGGCGGGGAGCTGTTTTTT. Its protein product is CASTGRGGELFF.

This clonotype was observed many times. The chain joins TRBV2 to TRBJ1-1, with a weak D call TRBD1 (6 bases). Germline CDR1 reads SNHLY; CDR2 reads FYNNEI. V was shortened by 5 bases and J by 1 base, with 14 bases between the two germline ends. There are 15 residues in the CDR3. CDR3 protein: CASSTQTGKNTEAFF. DNA of the CDR3: TGTGCCAGCAGTACGCAGACAGGAAAGAACACTGAAGCTTTCTTT.

This chain joins TRBV7-9 and TRBJ2-5, with D unresolved. The V gene lost 9 bases and the J gene lost 3 bases, with 14 bases spanning the gap. CDR1 SEHNR and CDR2 FQNEAQ come from the germline V gene (reference sequence). CDR3 length: 13 amino acids. CDR3 in DNA: TGTGCCAGTAGACCGAAACGGGAAGAGACCCAGTACTTC. Translation gives CASRPKREETQYF.

The table lists this clonotype with many counts. This chain joins TRBV7-8 and TRBJ2-5; D remains ambiguous. V dropped 3 bases and J dropped 4 bases, with 3 bases sitting between them. In germline, CDR1 is SGHVS, CDR2 FQNEAQ. The CDR3 is 11 amino acids. In DNA form, the CDR3 reads TGTGCCAGCAGCTTTGGAGAGACCCAGTACTTC. Residues: CASSFGETQYF.

At least ten counts were recorded for this clonotype. For the CDR3, the DNA is TGTGCCAGCAGCTTAGAACCGGGATCCTGGGGGACCCAGTACTTC. It specifies CASSLEPGSWGTQYF. This chain joins TRBV7-2 and TRBJ2-5; TRBD2 is a possible D gene (5 bases). The CDR3 spans 15 residues. V lost 1 base to trimming and J lost 7 bases, with 16 bases between them. Per germline, CDR1 SGHTA and CDR2 FQGNSA.

This clonotype was seen repeatedly, ten times or more. The chain links TRBV7-9 to TRBJ2-7, with 9 bases fitting TRBD1. This CDR3 comprises 13 residues. Germline V gene lookup returns CDR1 SEHNR and CDR2 FQNEAQ (reference sequence). J lost 6 bases, V lost 4 bases, and 4 bases had no gene match. CDR3 in amino acids: CASSWGQGGEQYF. The CDR3 nucleotides read TGTGCCAGCAGCTGGGGACAGGGCGGCGAGCAGTACTTC.

There are many counts of this clonotype. The chain uses TRBV7-2 and TRBJ2-3; weak D call: TRBD1 (5 bases). The CDR3 has 15 amino acids. Per the germline V gene, CDR1 is SGHTA and CDR2 is FQGNSA. Trimming cost V 4 bases and J 8 bases, with 19 bases left between them. CDR3 DNA: TGTGCCAGCAGCTCACCCCCTCCAGGGTGGGGTACGCAGTATTTT. This gives the protein CASSSPPPGWGTQYF.

The sample holds many counts of this clonotype. The chain carries TRBV7-2 and TRBJ2-3, with D possibly being TRBD1 (5 bases). V was trimmed by 3 bases and J by 1 base, leaving 14 bases between them. This CDR3 is built from 16 residues. CDR1 SGHTA and CDR2 FQGNSA come from the germline V gene. CDR3 sequence (DNA): TGTGCCAGCAGCTTGCAGGGTGGGGCTGGCACAGATACGCAGTATTTT. Its protein is CASSLQGGAGTDTQYF.

This clonotype was counted ten times or more. The rearrangement links TRBV28 to TRBJ2-2; D is unclear. Germline V gene data show CDR1 as MDHEN and CDR2 as SYDVKM. The CDR3 is made up of 14 amino acids. The V gene lost 10 bases and the J gene lost 4 bases, with 16 bases spanning the gap. CDR3 loop: CATPQARSTGELFF. Written as DNA, the CDR3 is TGTGCCACCCCCCAGGCGCGGAGCACCGGGGAGCTGTTTTTT.

J is TRBJ2-3 and V is TRBV2, with 15 nucleotides matching TRBD2. The germline CDR1 and CDR2 sequences are SNHLY and FYNNEI. This CDR3 comprises 16 residues. Germline trimming cut 7 bases from V and 2 bases from J; bases unmatched to any gene: 4. CDR3 residues: CASNGLAGGFTDTQYF. The CDR3 DNA is TGTGCCAGCAATGGACTAGCGGGGGGGTTCACAGATACGCAGTATTTT.

This clonotype has more than one count but fewer than ten. CDR3 protein: CASRAEHTGELFF. CDR3 nucleotides: TGTGCCAGCAGAGCGGAGCATACCGGGGAGCTGTTTTTT. The genes are TRBV28 and TRBJ2-2, with TRBD2 as a possible D gene (5 bases). The V end was cut by 6 bases, the J end by 5 bases, with 10 bases between. Looked up from germline, CDR1 is MDHEN and CDR2 is SYDVKM. The CDR3 totals 13 residues.

In this sample, this clonotype turned up many times. The rearrangement links TRBV5-1 to TRBJ2-3; D ambiguous. With 0 bases removed from V and 0 bases from J, the gap between germline ends came to 8 bases. From germline, CDR1 is SGHRS and CDR2 YFSETQ. CDR3 length: 15 residues. The CDR3 here is CASSLDGYSTDTQYF. The DNA for the CDR3 is TGCGCCAGCAGCTTGGATGGGTACAGCACAGATACGCAGTATTTT.

This clonotype was seen a few times. The rearrangement uses TRBV2 and TRBJ1-5, with 10 positions matching TRBD1. Germline CDR1 SNHLY, CDR2 FYNNEI. V lost 6 bases to trimming and J lost 3 bases; unmatched junction nucleotides: 5. The CDR3 contains 15 residues. CDR3 in DNA: TGTGCCAGCAGGGGCGACAGGGGGCACAATCAGCCCCAGCATTTT. Translating gives CASRGDRGHNQPQHF.

The sample holds many counts of this clonotype. The V gene is TRBV28, the J gene TRBJ2-7; 7 bases line up with TRBD1. CDR3 length: 13 residues. Unmatched junction bases numbered 2, after V lost 2 bases and J lost 4 bases. Germline V gene sequence: CDR1 MDHEN, CDR2 SYDVKM. The CDR3 spells CASSLTGEYEQYF. CDR3 in DNA: TGTGCCAGCAGTTTAACAGGGGAATACGAGCAGTACTTC.

This clonotype was counted many times. The chain links TRBV7-2 to TRBJ1-2, with D unclear. This CDR3 has 13 residues. The V gene lost 5 bases and the J gene lost 2 bases, with 9 bases spanning the gap. Germline CDR1 and CDR2: SGHTA and FQGNSA. In nucleotides, the CDR3 is TGTGCCAGCAGCCCGGCAGAGAACTATGGCTACACCTTC. Its translation is CASSPAENYGYTF.

The rearrangement links TRBV9 to TRBJ1-4, with D maybe TRBD1 (5 bases). From germline, CDR1 is SGDLS and CDR2 YYNGEE. CDR3 size: 16 residues. V was cut by 0 bases and J by 1 base, with 10 bases left in between. CDR3 amino acids: CASSVGDEVTNEKLFF. CDR3 in DNA: TGTGCCAGCAGCGTAGGGGACGAAGTAACTAATGAAAAACTGTTTTTT.